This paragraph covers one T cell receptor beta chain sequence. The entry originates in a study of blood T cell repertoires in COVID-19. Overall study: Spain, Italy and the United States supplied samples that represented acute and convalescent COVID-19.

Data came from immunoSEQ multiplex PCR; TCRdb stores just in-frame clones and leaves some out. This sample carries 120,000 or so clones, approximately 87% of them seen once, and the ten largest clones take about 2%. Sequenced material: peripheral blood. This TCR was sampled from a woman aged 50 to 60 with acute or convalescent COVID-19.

CDR3 sequence: CASSRTGKGNSPLHF. DNA of the CDR3: TGTGCCAGCAGCCGGACAGGGAAGGGTAATTCACCCCTCCACTTT. The V and J genes are TRBV5-6 and TRBJ1-6; 8 nucleotides match TRBD1. The J segment lost 6 bases and the V segment lost 4 bases, leaving 6 bases of the junction unmatched. The CDR3 loop spans 15 amino acids. The germline V gene encodes CDR1 SGHDT and CDR2 YYEEEE.